This TCR beta chain was obtained from a study of T cells in Graves' hyperthyroidism and ophthalmopathy. Study information: The blood sample was taken at first diagnosis, before treatment began. General observations from the study: Clonotypes that were expanded in thyroid above 0.001 mostly appeared in blood too.

This clonotype was counted at least ten times. Antigen: not known. PBMCs were obtained from about 9 ml fresh peripheral blood. CDR3 length equals 15 residues. Germline V lookup: CDR1 GTSNPN, CDR2 SVGIG (reference sequence). J lost 4 bases, V lost 3 bases, and 7 bases had no gene match. Authors of the study amplified TCR beta CDR3 regions from RNA transcripts. The study used the HTBI primer set for a first-round RT-PCR of the TCR CDR3. TCRdb reprocessed the multiplex PCR reads via MiXCR and lists one record per CDR3 protein. The table has over 650,000 distinct CDR3 sequences, less than 20% seen once; the top ten hold roughly 8%.

The sequence was collected from a man aged 18 to 29 with Graves' hyperthyroidism. The sequencing input was blood. This chain connects TRBV30 to TRBJ1-2, with 11 bases lining up with TRBD1. The CDR3 DNA is TGTGCCTGGAGCCACACCGGGACAGGGGGCTATGGCTACACCTTC. The encoded protein is CAWSHTGTGGYGYTF.